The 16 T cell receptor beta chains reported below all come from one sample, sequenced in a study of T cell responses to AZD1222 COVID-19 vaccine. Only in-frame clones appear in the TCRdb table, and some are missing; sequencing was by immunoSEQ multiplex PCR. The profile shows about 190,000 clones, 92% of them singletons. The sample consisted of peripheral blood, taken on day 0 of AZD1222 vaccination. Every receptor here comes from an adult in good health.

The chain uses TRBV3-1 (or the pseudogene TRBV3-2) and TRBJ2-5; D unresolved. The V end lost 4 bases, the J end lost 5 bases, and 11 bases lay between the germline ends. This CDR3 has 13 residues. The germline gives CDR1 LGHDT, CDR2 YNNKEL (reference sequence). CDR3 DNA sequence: TGTGCCAGCAGCCTCGGCGGTTACGAGACCCAGTACTTC. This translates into CASSLGGYETQYF.

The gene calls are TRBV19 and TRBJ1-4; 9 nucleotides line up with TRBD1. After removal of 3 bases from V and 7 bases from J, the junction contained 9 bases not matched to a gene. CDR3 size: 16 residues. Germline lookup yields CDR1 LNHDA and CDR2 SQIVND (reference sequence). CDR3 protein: CASSIPTGGVSEKLFF. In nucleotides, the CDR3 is TGTGCCAGTAGTATCCCCACAGGGGGCGTTTCTGAAAAACTGTTTTTT.

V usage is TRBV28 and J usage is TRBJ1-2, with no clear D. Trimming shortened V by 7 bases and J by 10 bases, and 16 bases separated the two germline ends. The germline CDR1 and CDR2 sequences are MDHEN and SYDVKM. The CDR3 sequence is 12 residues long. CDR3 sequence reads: CASTSGPAFYTF. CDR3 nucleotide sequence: TGTGCCAGCACCTCTGGCCCAGCCTTCTACACCTTC.

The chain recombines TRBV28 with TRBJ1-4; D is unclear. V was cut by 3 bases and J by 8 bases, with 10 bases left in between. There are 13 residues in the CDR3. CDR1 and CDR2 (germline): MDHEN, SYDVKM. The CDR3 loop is CASSFLRIEKLFF. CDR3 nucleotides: TGTGCCAGCAGTTTTCTTCGGATCGAAAAACTGTTTTTT.

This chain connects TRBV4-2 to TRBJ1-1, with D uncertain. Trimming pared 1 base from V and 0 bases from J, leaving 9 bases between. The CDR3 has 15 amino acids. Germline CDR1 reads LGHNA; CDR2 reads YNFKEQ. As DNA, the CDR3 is TGTGCCAGCAGCCAAGGTTCGGATATGAACACTGAAGCTTTCTTT. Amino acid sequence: CASSQGSDMNTEAFF.

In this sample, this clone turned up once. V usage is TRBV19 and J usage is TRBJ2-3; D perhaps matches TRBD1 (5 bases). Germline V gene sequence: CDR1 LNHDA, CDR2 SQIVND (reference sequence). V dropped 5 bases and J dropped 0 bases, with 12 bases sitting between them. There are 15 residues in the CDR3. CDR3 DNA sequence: TGTGCCAGTAGTGACAGTTCCTTTAGCACAGATACGCAGTATTTT. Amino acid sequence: CASSDSSFSTDTQYF.

CDR3 loop: CASSPIMLGQGNTGELFF. CDR3 nucleotides: TGTGCCAGCTCACCAATAATGCTGGGACAGGGGAACACCGGGGAGCTGTTTTTT. This rearrangement joins TRBV18 to TRBJ2-2; 9 bases agree with TRBD1. This CDR3 is 18 amino acids long. Germline lookup yields CDR1 KGHSH and CDR2 LQKENI. V was pared by 2 bases and J by 1 base, with 8 bases of the junction left unmatched.

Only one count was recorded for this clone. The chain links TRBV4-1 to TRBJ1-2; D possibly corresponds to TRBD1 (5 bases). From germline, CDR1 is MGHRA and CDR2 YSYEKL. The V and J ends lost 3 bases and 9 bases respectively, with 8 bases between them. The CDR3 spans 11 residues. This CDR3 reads CASSQGGRYTF. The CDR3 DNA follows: TGCGCCAGCAGCCAGGGGGGACGCTACACCTTC.

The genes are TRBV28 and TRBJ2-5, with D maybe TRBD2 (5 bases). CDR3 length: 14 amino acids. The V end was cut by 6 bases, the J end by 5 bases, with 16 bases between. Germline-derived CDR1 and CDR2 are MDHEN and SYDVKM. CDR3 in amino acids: CASRLRPGGETQYF. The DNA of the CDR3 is TGTGCCAGCAGGCTCCGACCTGGCGGGGAGACCCAGTACTTC.

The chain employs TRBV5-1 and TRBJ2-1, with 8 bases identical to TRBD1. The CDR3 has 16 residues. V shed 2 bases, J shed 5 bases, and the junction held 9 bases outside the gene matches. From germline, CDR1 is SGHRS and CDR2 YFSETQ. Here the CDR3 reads CASSLIGQGLNNEQFF. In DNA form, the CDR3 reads TGCGCCAGCAGCTTAATCGGACAGGGCCTCAACAATGAGCAGTTCTTC.

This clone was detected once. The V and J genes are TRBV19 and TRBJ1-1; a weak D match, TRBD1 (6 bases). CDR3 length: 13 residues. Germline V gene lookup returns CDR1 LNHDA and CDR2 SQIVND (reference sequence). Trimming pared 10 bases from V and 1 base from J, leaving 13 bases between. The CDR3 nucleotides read TGTGCCACTCAACAGGGTTGGAACACTGAAGCTTTCTTT. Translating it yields CATQQGWNTEAFF.

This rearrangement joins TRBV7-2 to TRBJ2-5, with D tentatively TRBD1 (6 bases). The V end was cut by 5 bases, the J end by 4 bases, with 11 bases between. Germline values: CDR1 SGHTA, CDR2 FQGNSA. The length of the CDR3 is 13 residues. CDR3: CASSRSDRETQYF. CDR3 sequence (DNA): TGTGCCAGCAGCCGCTCGGACAGAGAGACCCAGTACTTC.

The CDR3 reads CASSQLPGQAIYTGELFF. In DNA, the CDR3 is TGCGCCAGCAGCCAACTCCCGGGACAGGCGATATACACCGGGGAGCTGTTTTTT. The V and J genes are TRBV4-1 and TRBJ2-2, with TRBD1 identical over 8 bases. Germline V gene sequence: CDR1 MGHRA, CDR2 YSYEKL. The CDR3 spans 18 residues. Trimming cost V 2 bases and J 3 bases; bases outside gene matches: 11.

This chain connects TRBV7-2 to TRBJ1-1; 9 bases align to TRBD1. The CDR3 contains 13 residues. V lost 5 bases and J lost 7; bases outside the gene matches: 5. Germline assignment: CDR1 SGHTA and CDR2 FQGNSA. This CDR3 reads CASSVQGAVEAFF. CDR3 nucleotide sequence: TGTGCCAGCAGCGTACAGGGGGCAGTTGAAGCTTTCTTT.

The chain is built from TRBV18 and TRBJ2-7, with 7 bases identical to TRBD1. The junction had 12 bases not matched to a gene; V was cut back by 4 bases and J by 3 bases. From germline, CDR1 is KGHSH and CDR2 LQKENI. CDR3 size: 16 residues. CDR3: CASSRKRDREIYEQYF. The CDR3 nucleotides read TGTGCCAGCTCACGGAAACGGGACAGAGAGATCTACGAGCAGTACTTC.

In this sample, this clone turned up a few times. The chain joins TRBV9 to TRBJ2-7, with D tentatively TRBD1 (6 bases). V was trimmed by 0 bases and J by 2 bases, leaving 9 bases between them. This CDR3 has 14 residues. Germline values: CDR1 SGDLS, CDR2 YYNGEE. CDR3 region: CASSVGWGPYEQYF. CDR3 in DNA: TGTGCCAGCAGCGTAGGTTGGGGGCCCTACGAGCAGTACTTC. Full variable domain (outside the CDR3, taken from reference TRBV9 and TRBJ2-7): DSGVTQTPKHLITATGQRVTLRCSPRSGDLSVYWYQQSLDQGLQFLIQYYNGEERAKGNILERFSAQQFPDLHSELNLSSLELGDSALYFCASSVGWGPYEQYFGPGTRLTVT.